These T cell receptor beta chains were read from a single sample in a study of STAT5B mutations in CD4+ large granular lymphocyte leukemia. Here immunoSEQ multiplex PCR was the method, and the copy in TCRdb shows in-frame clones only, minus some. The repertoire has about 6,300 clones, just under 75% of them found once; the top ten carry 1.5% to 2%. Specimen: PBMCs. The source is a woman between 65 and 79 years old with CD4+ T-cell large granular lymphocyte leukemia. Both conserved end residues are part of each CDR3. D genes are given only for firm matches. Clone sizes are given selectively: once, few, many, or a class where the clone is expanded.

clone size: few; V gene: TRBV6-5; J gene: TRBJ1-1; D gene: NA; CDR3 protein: CASSFGHLAFF; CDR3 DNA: TGTGCCAGCAGTTTCGGACATTTGGCTTTCTTT
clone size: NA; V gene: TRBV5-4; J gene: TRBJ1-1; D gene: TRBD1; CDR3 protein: CATWDRENTEAFF; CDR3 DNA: TGTGCCACCTGGGACAGGGAAAACACTGAAGCTTTCTTT
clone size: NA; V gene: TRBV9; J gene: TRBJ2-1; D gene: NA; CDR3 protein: CASSPWTAHNEQFF; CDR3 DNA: TGTGCCAGCAGCCCATGGACAGCCCACAATGAGCAGTTCTTC
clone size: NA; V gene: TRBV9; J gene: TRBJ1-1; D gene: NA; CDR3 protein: CASSSSGMQNTEAFF; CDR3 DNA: TGTGCCAGCAGCTCCTCCGGGATGCAGAACACTGAAGCTTTCTTT
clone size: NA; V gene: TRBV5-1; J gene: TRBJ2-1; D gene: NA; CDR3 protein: CASSSDTTYNEQFF; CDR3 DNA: TGCGCCAGCAGCTCCGACACCACCTACAATGAGCAGTTCTTC
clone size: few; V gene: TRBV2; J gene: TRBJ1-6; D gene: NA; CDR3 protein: CASREGSLSPLHF; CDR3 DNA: TGTGCCAGCAGAGAGGGATCTCTCTCACCCCTCCACTTT
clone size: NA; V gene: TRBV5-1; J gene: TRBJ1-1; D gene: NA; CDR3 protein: CASREFMNTEAFF; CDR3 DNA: TGCGCCAGCCGGGAGTTCATGAACACTGAAGCTTTCTTT
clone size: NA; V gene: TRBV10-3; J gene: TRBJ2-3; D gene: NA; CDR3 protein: CAIRGPTSTDTQYF; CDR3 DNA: TGTGCCATCAGAGGGCCTACTAGCACAGATACGCAGTATTTT
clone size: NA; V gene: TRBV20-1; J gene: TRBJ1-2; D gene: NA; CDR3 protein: CSARELHGYTF; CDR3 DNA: TGCAGTGCTAGAGAACTCCATGGCTACACCTTC
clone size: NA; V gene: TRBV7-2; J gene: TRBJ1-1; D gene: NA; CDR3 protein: CASSLESRVAFF; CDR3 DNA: TGTGCCAGCAGCTTAGAATCGAGGGTTGCTTTCTTT
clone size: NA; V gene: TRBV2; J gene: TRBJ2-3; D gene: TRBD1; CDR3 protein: CASSGGQDVADTQYF; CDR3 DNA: TGTGCCAGCAGTGGGGGACAGGACGTCGCAGATACGCAGTATTTT
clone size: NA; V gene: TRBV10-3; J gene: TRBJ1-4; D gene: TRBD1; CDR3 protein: CATRGQEGEKLFF; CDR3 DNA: TGTGCCACCCGGGGACAGGAGGGTGAAAAACTGTTTTTT
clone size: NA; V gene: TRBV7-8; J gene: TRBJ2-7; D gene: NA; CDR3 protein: CASSRARDISYEQYF; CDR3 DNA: TGTGCCAGCAGCCGAGCCAGGGACATTTCCTACGAGCAGTACTTC
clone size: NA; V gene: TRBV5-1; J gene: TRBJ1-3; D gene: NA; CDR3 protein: CASSSNPPGPGNTIYF; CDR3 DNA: TGCGCCAGCAGCTCAAACCCTCCGGGGCCAGGAAACACCATATATTTT
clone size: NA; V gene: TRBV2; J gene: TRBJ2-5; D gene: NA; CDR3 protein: CASSGGETQYF; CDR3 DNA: TGTGCCAGCAGTGGGGGAGAGACCCAGTACTTC